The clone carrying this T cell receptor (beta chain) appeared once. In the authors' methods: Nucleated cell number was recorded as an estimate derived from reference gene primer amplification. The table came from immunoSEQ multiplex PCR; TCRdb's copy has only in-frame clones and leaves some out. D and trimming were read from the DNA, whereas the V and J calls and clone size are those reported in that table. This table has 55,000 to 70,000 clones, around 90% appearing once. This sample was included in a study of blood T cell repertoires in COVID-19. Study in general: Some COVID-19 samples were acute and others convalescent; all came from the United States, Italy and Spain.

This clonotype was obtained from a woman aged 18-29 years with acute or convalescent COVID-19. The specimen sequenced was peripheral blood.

Here the CDR3 DNA reads TGCGCCAGCAGTCCGGGACAGTCCCTAGGCTACACCTTC. Translated, it gives CASSPGQSLGYTF. The rearrangement links TRBV5-1 to TRBJ1-2; 7 bases align to TRBD1. The CDR3 extends over 13 amino acids. Germline CDR1 reads SGHRS; CDR2 reads YFSETQ. The junction had 9 bases not matched to a gene; V was cut back by 5 bases and J by 8 bases.